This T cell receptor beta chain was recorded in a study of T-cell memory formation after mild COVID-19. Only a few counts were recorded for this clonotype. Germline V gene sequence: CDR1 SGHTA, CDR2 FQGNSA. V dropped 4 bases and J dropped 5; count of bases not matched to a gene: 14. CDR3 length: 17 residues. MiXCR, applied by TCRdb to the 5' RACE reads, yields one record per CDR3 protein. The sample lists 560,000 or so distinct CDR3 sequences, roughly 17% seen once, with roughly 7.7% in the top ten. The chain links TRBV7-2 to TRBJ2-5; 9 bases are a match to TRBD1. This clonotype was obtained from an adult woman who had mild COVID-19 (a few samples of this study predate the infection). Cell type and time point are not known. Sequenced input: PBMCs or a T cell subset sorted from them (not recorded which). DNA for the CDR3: TGTGCCAGCAGCTCCCACGGGGGGACAGGGTGGACCGAGACCCAGTACTTC. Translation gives CASSSHGGTGWTETQYF.